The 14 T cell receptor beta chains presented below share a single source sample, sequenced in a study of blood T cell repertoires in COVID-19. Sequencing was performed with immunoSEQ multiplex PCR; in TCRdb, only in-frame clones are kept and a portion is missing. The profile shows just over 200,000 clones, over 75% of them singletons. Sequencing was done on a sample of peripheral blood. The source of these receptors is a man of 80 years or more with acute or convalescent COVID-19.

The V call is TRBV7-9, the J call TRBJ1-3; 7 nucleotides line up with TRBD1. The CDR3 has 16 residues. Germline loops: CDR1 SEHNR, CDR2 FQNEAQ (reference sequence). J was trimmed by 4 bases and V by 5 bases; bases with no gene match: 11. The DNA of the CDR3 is TGTGCCAGCAGCCCGGATGACAGGGTTCGAGGAAACACCATATATTTT. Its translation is CASSPDDRVRGNTIYF.

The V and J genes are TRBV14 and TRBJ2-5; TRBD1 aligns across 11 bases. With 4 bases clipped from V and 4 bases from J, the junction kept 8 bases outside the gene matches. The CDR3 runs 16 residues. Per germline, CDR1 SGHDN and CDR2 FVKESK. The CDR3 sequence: CASSLNGTGGGETQYF. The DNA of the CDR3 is TGTGCCAGCAGCCTTAACGGGACAGGGGGAGGAGAGACCCAGTACTTC. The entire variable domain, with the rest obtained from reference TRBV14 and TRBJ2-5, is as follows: EAGVTQFPSHSVIEKGQTVTLRCDPISGHDNLYWYRRVMGKEIKFLLHFVKESKQDESGMPNNRFLAERTGGTYSTLKVQPAELEDSGVYFCASSLNGTGGGETQYFGPGTRLLVL.

The CDR3 loop reads CASSLLAPSTDTQYF. CDR3 nucleotides: TGTGCCAGCAGTTTACTAGCGCCTAGCACAGATACGCAGTATTTT. The rearrangement joins TRBV28 to TRBJ2-3; weak D call: TRBD2 (6 bases). Germline-derived CDR1 and CDR2 are MDHEN and SYDVKM. The V end lost 2 bases, the J end lost 0 bases, and 9 bases lay between the germline ends. CDR3 size: 15 residues.

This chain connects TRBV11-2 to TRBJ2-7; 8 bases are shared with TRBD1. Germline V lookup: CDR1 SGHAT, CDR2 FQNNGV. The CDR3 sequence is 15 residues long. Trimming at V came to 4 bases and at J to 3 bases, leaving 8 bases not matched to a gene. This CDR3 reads CASSSDRVPLYEQYV. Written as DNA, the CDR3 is TGTGCCAGCAGCTCGGACAGGGTACCTCTCTACGAGCAGTACGTC.

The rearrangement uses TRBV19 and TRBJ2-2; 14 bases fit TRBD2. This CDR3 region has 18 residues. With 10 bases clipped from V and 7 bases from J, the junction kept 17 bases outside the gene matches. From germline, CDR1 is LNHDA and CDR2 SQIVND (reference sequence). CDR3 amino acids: CATFPTSGRALEGGELFF. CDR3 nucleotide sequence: TGTGCCACCTTCCCGACTAGCGGGAGGGCCCTCGAAGGCGGGGAGCTGTTTTTT. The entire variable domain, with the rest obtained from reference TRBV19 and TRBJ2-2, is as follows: DGGITQSPKYLFRKEGQNVTLSCEQNLNHDAMYWYRQDPGQGLRLIYYSQIVNDFQKGDIAEGYSVSREKKESFPLTVTSAQKNPTAFYLCATFPTSGRALEGGELFFGEGSRLTVL.

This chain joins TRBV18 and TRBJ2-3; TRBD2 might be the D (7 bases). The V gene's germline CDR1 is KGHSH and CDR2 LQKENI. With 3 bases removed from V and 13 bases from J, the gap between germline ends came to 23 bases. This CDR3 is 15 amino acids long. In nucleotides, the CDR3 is TGTGCCAGCTCACCTGCTTCAGGGGCACGCCGGGAGGAGTATTTT. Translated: CASSPASGARREEYF.

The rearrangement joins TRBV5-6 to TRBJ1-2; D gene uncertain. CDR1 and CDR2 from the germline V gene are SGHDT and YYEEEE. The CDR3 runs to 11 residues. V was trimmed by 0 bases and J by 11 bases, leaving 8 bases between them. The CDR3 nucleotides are TGTGCCAGCAGCTTGGGCGGCGGGTACACCTTC. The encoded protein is CASSLGGGYTF.

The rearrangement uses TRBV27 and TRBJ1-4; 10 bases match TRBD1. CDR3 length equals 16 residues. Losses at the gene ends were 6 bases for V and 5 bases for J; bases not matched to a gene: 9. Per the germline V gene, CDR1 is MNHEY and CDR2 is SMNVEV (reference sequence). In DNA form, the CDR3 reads TGTGCCAGCAGCCGGAATCCGGGACAGGGGAATGAAAAACTGTTTTTT. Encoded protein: CASSRNPGQGNEKLFF. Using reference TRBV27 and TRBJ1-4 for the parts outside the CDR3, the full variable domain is EAQVTQNPRYLITVTGKKLTVTCSQNMNHEYMSWYRQDPGLGLRQIYYSMNVEVTDKGDVPEGYKVSRKEKRNFPLILESPSPNQTSLYFCASSRNPGQGNEKLFFGSGTQLSVL.

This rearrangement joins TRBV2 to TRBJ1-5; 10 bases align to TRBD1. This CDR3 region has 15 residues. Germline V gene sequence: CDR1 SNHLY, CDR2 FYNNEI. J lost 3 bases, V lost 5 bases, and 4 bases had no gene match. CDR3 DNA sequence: TGTGCCAGCAGTCCGGGACAGGGGATCAATCAGCCCCAGCATTTT. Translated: CASSPGQGINQPQHF. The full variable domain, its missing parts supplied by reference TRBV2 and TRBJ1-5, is EPEVTQTPSHQVTQMGQEVILRCVPISNHLYFYWYRQILGQKVEFLVSFYNNEISEKSEIFDDQFSVERPDGSNFTLKIRSTKLEDSAMYFCASSPGQGINQPQHFGDGTRLSIL.

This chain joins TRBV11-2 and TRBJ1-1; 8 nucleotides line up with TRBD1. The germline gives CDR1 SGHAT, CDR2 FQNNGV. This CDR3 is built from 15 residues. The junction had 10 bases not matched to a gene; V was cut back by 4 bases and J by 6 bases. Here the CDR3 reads CASSSDRQGNAEAFF. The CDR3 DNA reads TGTGCCAGCAGCTCAGACAGACAGGGGAATGCTGAAGCTTTCTTT.

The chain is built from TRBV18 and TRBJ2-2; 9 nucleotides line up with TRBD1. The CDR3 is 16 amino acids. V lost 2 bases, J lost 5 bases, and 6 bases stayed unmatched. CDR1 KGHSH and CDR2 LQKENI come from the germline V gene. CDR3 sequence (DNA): TGTGCCAGCTCACCAGAAGGGACAGGGCGAACCGGGGAGCTGTTTTTT. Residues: CASSPEGTGRTGELFF.

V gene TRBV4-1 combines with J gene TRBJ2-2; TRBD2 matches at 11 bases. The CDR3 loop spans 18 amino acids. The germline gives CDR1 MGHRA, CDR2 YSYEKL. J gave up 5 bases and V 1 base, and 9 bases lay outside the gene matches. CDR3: CASSQGLSSGRSTGELFF. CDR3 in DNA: TGCGCCAGCAGCCAAGGCCTTTCTAGCGGGAGGTCGACCGGGGAGCTGTTTTTT.

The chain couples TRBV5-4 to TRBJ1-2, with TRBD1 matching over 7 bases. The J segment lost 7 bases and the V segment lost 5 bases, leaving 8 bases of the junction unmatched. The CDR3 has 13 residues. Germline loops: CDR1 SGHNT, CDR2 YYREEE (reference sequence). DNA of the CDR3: TGTGCCAGCAGTTTACAGGGGACCCGTGGCTACACCTTC. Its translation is CASSLQGTRGYTF.

CDR3 protein: CASSPNRVSLPDTQYF. For the CDR3, the DNA is TGTGCCAGCAGCCCAAACAGGGTTTCCCTCCCAGATACGCAGTATTTT. This rearrangement joins TRBV6-6 to TRBJ2-3; TRBD1 is a possible D gene (6 bases). CDR3 size: 16 residues. Germline V lookup: CDR1 MNHNY, CDR2 SVGAGI (reference sequence). V lost 6 bases to trimming and J lost 4 bases, with 20 bases between them.